This entry is about one T cell receptor (beta chain). Its antigen is undetermined. CDR3 length: 14 residues. The V gene end was trimmed by 4 bases and the J gene end by 4 bases; junction bases not matched to a gene: 6. Per germline, CDR1 MNHEY and CDR2 SVGEGT. This specimen comes from a study of T-cell memory formation after mild COVID-19. General observations from the study: The authors left the SARS-CoV-2 specificity of second-wave clones peaking on day 37 unconfirmed. Those CD4+ clones that contracted were mainly in CM and EM (CD8+ ones in EMRA).

Constant-segment primers served in 5'RACE that generated TCR alpha and TCR beta cDNA libraries bearing sample barcodes and UMIs. MiXCR, run by TCRdb on the 5' RACE reads, gives a single entry per CDR3 protein. The profile shows around 320,000 distinct CDR3 sequences, roughly 21% of them singletons. The TCR was taken from a man between 18 and 29 years old who had mild COVID-19 (a few samples of this study predate the infection). Cell type and time point are not known. V and J are TRBV6-2 or TRBV6-3 and TRBJ2-7, with 8 positions matching TRBD2. Sequenced: PBMCs or a T cell subset sorted from them (not recorded which). CDR3 bases: TGTGCCAGCAGTTCGGCGGGGGGCAGGTACGAGCAGTACTTC. Amino acids: CASSSAGGRYEQYF.